This T cell receptor (beta chain) was profiled in a study of Ad26.COV2.S vaccination and SARS-CoV-2 variants. Study conclusions and caveats: It was found that vaccine and placebo recipients had similar non-spike TCR breadth.

Libraries were prepared by immunoSEQ multiplex PCR; TCRdb keeps only in-frame clonotypes and omits some of them. The sample records roughly 300,000 clones, less than 90% being singletons. Concerning this clone itself: Antigen specificity is unknown.

The CDR3 extends over 14 amino acids. Germline assignment: CDR1 SGDLS and CDR2 YYNGEE. V gave up 5 bases and J gave up 1 base, with 12 bases separating them. As for treatment: some 20 received Ad26.COV2.S at low or high dose, single or two shots; 5 received placebo; per-sample allocation not given. It was on day 63 after the first vaccine or placebo injection that samples were taken. The specimen comprised peripheral blood, sampled in a trial of Ad26.COV2.S vaccine versus placebo. The J gene is TRBJ2-5, the V gene TRBV9; D gene unclear. The origin of this receptor is a person aged 18-65 years who received the Ad26.COV2.S COVID-19 vaccine or a placebo. The CDR3 region has the DNA TGTGCCAGCAGTCGTACCCCGGCCCAAGAGACCCAGTACTTC. Translating it yields CASSRTPAQETQYF.